The rows below give T cell receptor beta chains drawn from one sample of a study of T cell changes during pregnancy in multiple sclerosis. Sequencing was performed with immunoSEQ multiplex PCR; in TCRdb, only in-frame clones are kept and a portion is missing. The data show around 71,000 clones, around 90% seen once. The source was peripheral blood, collected in the third trimester of pregnancy. The origin of the receptors is a female donor with multiple sclerosis, enrolled in a pregnancy study. Each CDR3 is given with its conserved first and last residue. D genes are given only for firm matches. Expanded clones get a size class; other rows say once, few or many, or leave the size out.

d_call clone_size j_call v_call cdr3_aa cdr3_nt
TRBD2 . TRBJ2-1 TRBV29-1 CSVDLAESYNEQFF TGCAGCGTTGATCTAGCGGAATCCTACAATGAGCAGTTCTTC
. . TRBJ1-2 TRBV28 CASSFNREGYGYTF TGTGCCAGCAGTTTCAACAGGGAGGGCTATGGCTACACCTTC
. . TRBJ2-1 TRBV29-1 CSVAPPIRGNEQFF TGCAGCGTTGCCCCTCCTATACGGGGCAATGAGCAGTTCTTC
TRBD1 . TRBJ2-5 TRBV27 CASTKLRRTGKETQYF TGTGCCAGCACCAAACTCCGAAGGACAGGGAAAGAGACCCAGTACTTC
TRBD1 . TRBJ1-5 TRBV11-2 CASSFGQGAGQPQHF TGTGCCAGCAGCTTCGGACAGGGGGCGGGTCAGCCCCAGCATTTT
TRBD1 . TRBJ1-2 TRBV4-3 CASSQDSGTGILYGYTF TGCGCCAGCAGCCAAGACTCCGGGACAGGGATCCTCTATGGCTACACCTTC
. . TRBJ2-1 TRBV4-1 CASSQEPGGNEQFF TGCGCCAGCAGCCAAGAACCAGGGGGGAATGAGCAGTTCTTC
. . TRBJ2-3 TRBV7-2 CASSLYTGSTDTQYF TGTGCCAGCAGCTTATATACAGGGAGCACAGATACGCAGTATTTT
. . TRBJ2-3 TRBV5-1 CASSSVLIPSTDTQYF TGCGCCAGCAGCTCGGTACTTATCCCTAGCACAGATACGCAGTATTTT
. once TRBJ1-2 TRBV5-4 CASSHQGPSQLQDGYTF TGTGCCAGCAGCCATCAGGGGCCCTCCCAGCTACAGGATGGCTACACCTTC
. . TRBJ2-7 TRBV4-2 CASSQGVAVAYEQYF TGTGCCAGCAGCCAAGGGGTAGCCGTCGCCTACGAGCAGTACTTC